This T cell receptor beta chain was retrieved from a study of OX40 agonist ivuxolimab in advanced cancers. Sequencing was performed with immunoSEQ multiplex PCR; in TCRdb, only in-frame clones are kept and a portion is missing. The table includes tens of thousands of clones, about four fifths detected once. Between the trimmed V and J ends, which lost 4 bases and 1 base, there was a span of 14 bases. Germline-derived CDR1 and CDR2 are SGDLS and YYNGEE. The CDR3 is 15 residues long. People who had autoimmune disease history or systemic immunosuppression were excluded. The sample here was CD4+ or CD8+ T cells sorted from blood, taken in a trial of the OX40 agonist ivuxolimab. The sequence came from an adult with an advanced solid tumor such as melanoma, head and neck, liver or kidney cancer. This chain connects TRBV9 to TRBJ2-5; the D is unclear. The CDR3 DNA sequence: TGTGCCAGCAGCCCAACGAGAGAGCCCCAAGAGACCCAGTACTTC. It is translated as CASSPTREPQETQYF.